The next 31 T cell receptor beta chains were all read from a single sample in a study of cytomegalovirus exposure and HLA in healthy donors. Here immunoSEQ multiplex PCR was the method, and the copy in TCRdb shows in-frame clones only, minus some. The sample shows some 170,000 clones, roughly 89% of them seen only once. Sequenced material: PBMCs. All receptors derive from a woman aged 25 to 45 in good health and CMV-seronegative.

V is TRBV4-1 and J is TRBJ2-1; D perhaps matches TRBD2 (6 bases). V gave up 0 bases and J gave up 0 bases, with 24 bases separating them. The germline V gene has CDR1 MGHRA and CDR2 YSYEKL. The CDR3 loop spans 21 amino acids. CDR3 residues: CASSQDPLSGVRGSSYNEQFF. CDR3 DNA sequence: TGCGCCAGCAGCCAAGATCCACTATCGGGGGTTCGAGGAAGCTCCTACAATGAGCAGTTCTTC.

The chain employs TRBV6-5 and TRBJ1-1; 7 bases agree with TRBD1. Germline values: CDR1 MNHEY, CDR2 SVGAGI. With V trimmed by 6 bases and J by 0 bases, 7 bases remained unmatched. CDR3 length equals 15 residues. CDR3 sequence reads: CASSQTGNMNTEAFF. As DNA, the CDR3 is TGTGCCAGCAGCCAGACAGGGAACATGAACACTGAAGCTTTCTTT.

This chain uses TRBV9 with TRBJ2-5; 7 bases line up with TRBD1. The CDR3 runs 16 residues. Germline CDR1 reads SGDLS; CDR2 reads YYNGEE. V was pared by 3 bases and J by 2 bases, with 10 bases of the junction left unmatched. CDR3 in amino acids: CASSGNGKGAQETQYF. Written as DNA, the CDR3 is TGTGCCAGCAGCGGAAATGGGAAGGGGGCTCAAGAGACCCAGTACTTC. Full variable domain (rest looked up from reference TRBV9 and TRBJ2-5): DSGVTQTPKHLITATGQRVTLRCSPRSGDLSVYWYQQSLDQGLQFLIQYYNGEERAKGNILERFSAQQFPDLHSELNLSSLELGDSALYFCASSGNGKGAQETQYFGPGTRLLVL.

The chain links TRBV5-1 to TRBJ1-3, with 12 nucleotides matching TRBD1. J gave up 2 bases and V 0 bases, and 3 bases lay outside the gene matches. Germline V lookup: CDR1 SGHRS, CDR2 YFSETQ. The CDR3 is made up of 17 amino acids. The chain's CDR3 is CASSLVGQGAAGNTIYF. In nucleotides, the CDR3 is TGCGCCAGCAGCTTGGTGGGACAGGGGGCCGCTGGAAACACCATATATTTT. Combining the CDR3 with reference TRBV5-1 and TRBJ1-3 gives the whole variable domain KAGVTQTPRYLIKTRGQQVTLSCSPISGHRSVSWYQQTPGQGLQFLFEYFSETQRNKGNFPGRFSGRQFSNSRSEMNVSTLELGDSALYLCASSLVGQGAAGNTIYFGEGSWLTVV.

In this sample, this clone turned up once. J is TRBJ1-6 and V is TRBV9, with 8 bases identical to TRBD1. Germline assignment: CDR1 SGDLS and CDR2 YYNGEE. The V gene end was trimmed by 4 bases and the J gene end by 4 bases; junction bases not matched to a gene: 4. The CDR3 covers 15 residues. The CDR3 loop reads CASSPGTGYNSPLHF. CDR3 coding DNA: TGTGCCAGCAGCCCGGGGACAGGATATAATTCACCCCTCCACTTT.

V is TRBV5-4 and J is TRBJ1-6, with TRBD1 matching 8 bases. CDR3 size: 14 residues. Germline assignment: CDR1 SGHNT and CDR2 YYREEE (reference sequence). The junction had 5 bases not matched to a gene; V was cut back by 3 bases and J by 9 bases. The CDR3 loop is CASSSGQDSSPLHF. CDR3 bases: TGTGCCAGCAGCTCGGGACAGGACAGTTCACCCCTCCACTTT.

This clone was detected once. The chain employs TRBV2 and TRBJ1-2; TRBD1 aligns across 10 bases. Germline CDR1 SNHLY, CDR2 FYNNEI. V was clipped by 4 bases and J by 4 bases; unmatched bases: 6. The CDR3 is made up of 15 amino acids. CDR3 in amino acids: CASSGDRGLGYGYTF. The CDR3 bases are TGTGCCAGCAGTGGAGACAGGGGGCTCGGCTATGGCTACACCTTC.

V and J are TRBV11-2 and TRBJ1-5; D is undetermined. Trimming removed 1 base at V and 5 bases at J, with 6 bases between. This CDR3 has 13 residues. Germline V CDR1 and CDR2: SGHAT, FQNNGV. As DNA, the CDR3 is TGTGCCAGCAGCTTAGCTAGTTATCAGCCCCAGCATTTT. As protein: CASSLASYQPQHF.

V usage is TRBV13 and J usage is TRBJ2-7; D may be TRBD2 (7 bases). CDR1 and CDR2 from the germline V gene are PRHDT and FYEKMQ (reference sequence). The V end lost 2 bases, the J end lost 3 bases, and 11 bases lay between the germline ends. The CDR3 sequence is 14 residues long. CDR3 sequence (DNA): TGTGCCAGCAGCTTACGCGGGGGCCTCTACGAGCAGTACTTC. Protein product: CASSLRGGLYEQYF. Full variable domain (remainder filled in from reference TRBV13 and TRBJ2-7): AAGVIQSPRHLIKEKRETATLKCYPIPRHDTVYWYQQGPGQDPQFLISFYEKMQSDKGSIPDRFSAQQFSDYHSELNMSSLELGDSALYFCASSLRGGLYEQYFGPGTRLTVT.

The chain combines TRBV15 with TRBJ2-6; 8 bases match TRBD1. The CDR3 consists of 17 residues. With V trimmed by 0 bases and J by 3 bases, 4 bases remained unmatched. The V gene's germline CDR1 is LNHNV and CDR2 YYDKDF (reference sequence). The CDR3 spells CATSRDDRGSGANVLTF. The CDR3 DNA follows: TGTGCCACCAGCAGAGATGACAGGGGAAGTGGGGCCAACGTCCTGACTTTC.

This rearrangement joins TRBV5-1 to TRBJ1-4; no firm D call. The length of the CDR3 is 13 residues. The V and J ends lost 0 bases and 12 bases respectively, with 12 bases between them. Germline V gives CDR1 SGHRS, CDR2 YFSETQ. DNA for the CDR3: TGCGCCAGCAGCTTGGCAGCCAGGCGGGAACTGTTTTTT. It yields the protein CASSLAARRELFF.

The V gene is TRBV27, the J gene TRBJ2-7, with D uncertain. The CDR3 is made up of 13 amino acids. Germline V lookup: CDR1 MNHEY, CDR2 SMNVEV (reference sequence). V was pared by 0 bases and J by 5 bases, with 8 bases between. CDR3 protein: CASSLSFRNEQYF. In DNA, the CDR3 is TGTGCCAGCAGTTTATCGTTCCGTAACGAGCAGTACTTC.

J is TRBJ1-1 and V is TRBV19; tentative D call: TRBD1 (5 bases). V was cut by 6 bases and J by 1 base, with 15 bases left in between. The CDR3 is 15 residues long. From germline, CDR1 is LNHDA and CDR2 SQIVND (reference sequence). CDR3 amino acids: CASSRRGTGNTEAFF. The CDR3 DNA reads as TGTGCCAGTAGCCGTCGCGGGACGGGGAACACTGAAGCTTTCTTT.

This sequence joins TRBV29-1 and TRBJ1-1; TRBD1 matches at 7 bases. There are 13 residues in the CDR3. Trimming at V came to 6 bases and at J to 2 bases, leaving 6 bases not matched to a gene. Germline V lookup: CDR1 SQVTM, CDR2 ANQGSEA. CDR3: CSVGHRGNTEAFF. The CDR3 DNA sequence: TGCAGCGTGGGCCACAGGGGAAACACTGAAGCTTTCTTT. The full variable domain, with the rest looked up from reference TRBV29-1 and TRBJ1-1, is SAVISQKPSRDICQRGTSLTIQCQVDSQVTMMFWYRQQPGQSLTLIATANQGSEATYESGFVIDKFPISRPNLTFSTLTVSNMSPEDSSIYLCSVGHRGNTEAFFGQGTRLTVV.

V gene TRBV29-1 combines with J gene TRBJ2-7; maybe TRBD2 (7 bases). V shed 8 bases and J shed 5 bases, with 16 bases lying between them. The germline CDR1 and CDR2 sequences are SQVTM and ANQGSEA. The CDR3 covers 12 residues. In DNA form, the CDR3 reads TGCAGCACCGAAGGGGGGGCCGACGAGCAGTACTTC. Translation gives CSTEGGADEQYF.

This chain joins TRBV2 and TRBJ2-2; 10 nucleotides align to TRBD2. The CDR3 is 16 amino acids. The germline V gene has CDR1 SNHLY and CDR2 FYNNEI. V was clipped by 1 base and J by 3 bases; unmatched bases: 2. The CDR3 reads CASSEERGGYTGELFF. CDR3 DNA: TGTGCCAGCAGTGAAGAGCGGGGGGGTTACACCGGGGAGCTGTTTTTT.

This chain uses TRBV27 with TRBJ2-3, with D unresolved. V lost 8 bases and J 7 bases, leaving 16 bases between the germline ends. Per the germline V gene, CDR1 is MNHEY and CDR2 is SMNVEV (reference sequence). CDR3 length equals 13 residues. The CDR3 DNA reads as TGTGCCAGCTTTAGTTCGACTCTCTATACGCAGTATTTT. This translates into CASFSSTLYTQYF.

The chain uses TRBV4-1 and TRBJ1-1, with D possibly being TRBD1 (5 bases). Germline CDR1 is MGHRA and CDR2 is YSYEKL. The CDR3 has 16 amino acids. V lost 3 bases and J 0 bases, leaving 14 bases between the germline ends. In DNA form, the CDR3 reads TGCGCCAGCAGCCAGGAGGGGCGGTCCATGAACACTGAAGCTTTCTTT. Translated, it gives CASSQEGRSMNTEAFF.

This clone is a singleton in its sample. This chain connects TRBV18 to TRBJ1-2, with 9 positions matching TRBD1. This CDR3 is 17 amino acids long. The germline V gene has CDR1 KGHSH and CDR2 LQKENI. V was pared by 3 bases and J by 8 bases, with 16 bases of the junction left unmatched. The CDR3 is CASSPNQLTGQGRGYTF. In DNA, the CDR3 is TGTGCCAGCTCACCCAACCAATTGACGGGACAGGGACGCGGCTACACCTTC.

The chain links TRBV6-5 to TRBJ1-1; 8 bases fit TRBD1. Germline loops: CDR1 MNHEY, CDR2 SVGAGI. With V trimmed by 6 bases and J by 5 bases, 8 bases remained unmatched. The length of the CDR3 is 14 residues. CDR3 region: CASSWDRLRTEAFF. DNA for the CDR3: TGTGCCAGCAGCTGGGACAGGTTGAGGACTGAAGCTTTCTTT.

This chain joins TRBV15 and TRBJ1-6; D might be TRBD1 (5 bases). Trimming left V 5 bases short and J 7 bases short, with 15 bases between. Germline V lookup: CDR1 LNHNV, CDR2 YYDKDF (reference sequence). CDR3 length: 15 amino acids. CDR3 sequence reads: CATSPRQGLNSPLHF. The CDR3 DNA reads TGTGCCACCAGCCCCCGTCAGGGCTTAAATTCACCCCTCCACTTT.

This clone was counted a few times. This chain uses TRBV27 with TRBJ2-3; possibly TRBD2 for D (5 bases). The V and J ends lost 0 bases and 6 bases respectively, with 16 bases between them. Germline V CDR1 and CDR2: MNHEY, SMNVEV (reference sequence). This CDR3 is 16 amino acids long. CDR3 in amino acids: CASSLSFGVAPDTQYF. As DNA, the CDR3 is TGTGCCAGCAGTTTATCGTTCGGGGTAGCCCCGGATACGCAGTATTTT.

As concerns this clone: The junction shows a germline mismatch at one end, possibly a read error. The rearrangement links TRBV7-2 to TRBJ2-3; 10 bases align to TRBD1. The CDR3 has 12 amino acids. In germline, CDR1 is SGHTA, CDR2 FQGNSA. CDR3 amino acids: CASSVDRGLALF. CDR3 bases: TGTGCCAGCAGCGTTGACAGGGGGCTCGCCCTCTTT.

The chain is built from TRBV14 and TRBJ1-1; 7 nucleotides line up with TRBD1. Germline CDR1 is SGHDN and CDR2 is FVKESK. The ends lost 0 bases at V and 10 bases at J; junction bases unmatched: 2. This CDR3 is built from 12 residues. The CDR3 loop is CASSQDRDRAFF. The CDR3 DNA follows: TGTGCCAGCAGCCAAGATAGGGACAGAGCTTTCTTT.

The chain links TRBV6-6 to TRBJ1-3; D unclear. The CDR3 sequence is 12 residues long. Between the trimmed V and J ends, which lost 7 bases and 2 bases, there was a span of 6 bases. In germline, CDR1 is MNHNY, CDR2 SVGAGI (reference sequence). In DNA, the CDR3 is TGTGCCAGCACCCTACCTGGAAACACCATATATTTT. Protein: CASTLPGNTIYF.

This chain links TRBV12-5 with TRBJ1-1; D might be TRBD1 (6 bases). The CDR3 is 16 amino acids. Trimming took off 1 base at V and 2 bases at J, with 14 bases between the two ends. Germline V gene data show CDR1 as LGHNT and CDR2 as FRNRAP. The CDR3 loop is CASGLGSGQYNTEAFF. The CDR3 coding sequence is TGTGCTAGTGGTTTGGGGAGTGGACAGTACAACACTGAAGCTTTCTTT.

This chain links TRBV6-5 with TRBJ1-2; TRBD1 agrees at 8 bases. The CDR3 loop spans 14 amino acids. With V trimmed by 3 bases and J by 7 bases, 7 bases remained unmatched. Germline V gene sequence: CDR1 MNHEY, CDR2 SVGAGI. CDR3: CASSYTTGVVGYTF. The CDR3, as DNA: TGTGCCAGCAGTTATACGACAGGGGTTGTTGGCTACACCTTC.

CDR3 residues: CASSSNRDYGYTF. DNA of the CDR3: TGTGCCAGCAGCTCTAACAGGGACTATGGCTACACCTTC. The chain recombines TRBV7-9 with TRBJ1-2, with D possibly being TRBD1 (6 bases). Per germline, CDR1 SEHNR and CDR2 FQNEAQ (reference sequence). V gave up 4 bases and J gave up 3 bases, with 9 bases separating them. This CDR3 contains 13 residues.

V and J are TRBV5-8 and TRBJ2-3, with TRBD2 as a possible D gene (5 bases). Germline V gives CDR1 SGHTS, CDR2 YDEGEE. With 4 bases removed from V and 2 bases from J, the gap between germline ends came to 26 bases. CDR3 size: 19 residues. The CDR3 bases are TGTGCCAGCAGCCACCGGGGTGCTGGGCTCGGGTCCTACACAGATACGCAGTATTTT. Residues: CASSHRGAGLGSYTDTQYF.

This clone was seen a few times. The CDR3, as DNA: TGTGCCAGCAGCTTGCCCAGGGAAGGGGAGCTGTTTTTT. This encodes CASSLPREGELFF. This chain uses TRBV5-6 with TRBJ2-2; D is possibly TRBD1 (5 bases). Germline V gene sequence: CDR1 SGHDT, CDR2 YYEEEE. The CDR3 runs 13 residues. The V end was cut by 1 base, the J end by 8 bases, with 9 bases between. The full variable domain, with the rest looked up from reference TRBV5-6 and TRBJ2-2, is DAGVTQSPTHLIKTRGQQVTLRCSPKSGHDTVSWYQQALGQGPQFIFQYYEEEERQRGNFPDRFSGHQFPNYSSELNVNALLLGDSALYLCASSLPREGELFFGEGSRLTVL.

The CDR3 DNA sequence: TGCGCCAGCAGCCAGCCTGGGGCTTCTAACTATGGCTACACCTTC. This sequence encodes CASSQPGASNYGYTF. The rearrangement uses TRBV4-3 and TRBJ1-2, with D maybe TRBD1 (5 bases). Trimming removed 3 bases from V and 0 bases from J, with 11 bases in between. The germline gives CDR1 LGHNA, CDR2 YSLEER. The CDR3 is made up of 15 amino acids.